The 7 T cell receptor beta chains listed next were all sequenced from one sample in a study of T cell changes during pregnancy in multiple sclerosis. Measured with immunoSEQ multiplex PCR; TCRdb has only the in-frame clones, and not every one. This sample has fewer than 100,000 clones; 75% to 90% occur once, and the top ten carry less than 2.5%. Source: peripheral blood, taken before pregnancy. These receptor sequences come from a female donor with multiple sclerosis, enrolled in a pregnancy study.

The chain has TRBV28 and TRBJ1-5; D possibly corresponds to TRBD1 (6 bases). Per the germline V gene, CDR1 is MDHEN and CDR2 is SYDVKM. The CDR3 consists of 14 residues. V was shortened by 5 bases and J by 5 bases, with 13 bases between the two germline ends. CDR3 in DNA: TGTGCCAGCAGTGGGGCAGGGGCTGATCAGCCCCAGCATTTT. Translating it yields CASSGAGADQPQHF.

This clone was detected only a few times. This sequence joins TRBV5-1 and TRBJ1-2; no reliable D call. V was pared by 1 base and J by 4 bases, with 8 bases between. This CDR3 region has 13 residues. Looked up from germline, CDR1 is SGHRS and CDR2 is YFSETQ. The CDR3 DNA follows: TGCGCCAGCAGCTTGAACAGCCTCTATGGCTACACCTTC. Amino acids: CASSLNSLYGYTF. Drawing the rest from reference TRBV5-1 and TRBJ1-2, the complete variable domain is KAGVTQTPRYLIKTRGQQVTLSCSPISGHRSVSWYQQTPGQGLQFLFEYFSETQRNKGNFPGRFSGRQFSNSRSEMNVSTLELGDSALYLCASSLNSLYGYTFGSGTRLTVV.

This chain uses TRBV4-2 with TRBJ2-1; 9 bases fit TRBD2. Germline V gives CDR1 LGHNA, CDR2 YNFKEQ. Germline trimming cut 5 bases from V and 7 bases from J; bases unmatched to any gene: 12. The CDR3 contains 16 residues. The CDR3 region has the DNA TGTGCCAGCAGCTCCCCTCGGGCTAGCGGGGTAAATGAGCAGTTCTTC. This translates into CASSSPRASGVNEQFF.

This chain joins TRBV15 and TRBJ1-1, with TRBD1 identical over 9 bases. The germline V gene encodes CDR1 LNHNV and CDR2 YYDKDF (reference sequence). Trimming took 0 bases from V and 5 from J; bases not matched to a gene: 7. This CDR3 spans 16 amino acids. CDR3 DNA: TGTGCCACCAGCAGAGAGAGGACAGGGGTTGGGACTGAAGCTTTCTTT. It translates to CATSRERTGVGTEAFF.

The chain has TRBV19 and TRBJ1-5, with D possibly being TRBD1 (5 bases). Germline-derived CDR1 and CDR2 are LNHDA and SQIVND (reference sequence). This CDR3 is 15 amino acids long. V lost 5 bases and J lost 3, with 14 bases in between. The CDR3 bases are TGTGCCAGTAGTGCTTGGGGGGGGTCCAATCAGCCCCAGCATTTT. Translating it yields CASSAWGGSNQPQHF.

The CDR3 DNA is TGTGCCACCAACCAATTAGCGGGGGGGCCGAGTGAGCAGTTCTTC. Its translation: CATNQLAGGPSEQFF. This chain joins TRBV15 and TRBJ2-1; 11 bases fit TRBD2. V shed 7 bases and J 9 bases; nucleotides not matched to a gene: 11. This CDR3 has 15 amino acids. Germline CDR1 and CDR2: LNHNV and YYDKDF (reference sequence).

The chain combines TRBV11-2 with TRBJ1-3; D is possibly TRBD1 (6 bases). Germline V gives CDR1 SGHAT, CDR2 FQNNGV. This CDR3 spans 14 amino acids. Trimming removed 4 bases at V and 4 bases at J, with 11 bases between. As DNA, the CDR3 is TGTGCCAGCAGCTCCAAGGACAGCGGAAACACCATATATTTT. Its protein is CASSSKDSGNTIYF. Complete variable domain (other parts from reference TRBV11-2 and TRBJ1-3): EAGVAQSPRYKIIEKRQSVAFWCNPISGHATLYWYQQILGQGPKLLIQFQNNGVVDDSQLPKDRFSAERLKGVDSTLKIQPAKLEDSAVYLCASSSKDSGNTIYFGEGSWLTVV.